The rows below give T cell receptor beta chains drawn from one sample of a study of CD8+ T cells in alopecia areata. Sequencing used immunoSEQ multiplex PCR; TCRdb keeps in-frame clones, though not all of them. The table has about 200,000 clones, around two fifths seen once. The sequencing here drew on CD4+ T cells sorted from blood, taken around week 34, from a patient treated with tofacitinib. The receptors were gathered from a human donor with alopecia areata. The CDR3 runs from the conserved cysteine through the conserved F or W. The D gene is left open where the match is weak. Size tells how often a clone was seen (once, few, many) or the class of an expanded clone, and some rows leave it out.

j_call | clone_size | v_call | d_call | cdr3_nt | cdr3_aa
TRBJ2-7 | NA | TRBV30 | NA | TGTGCCTGGGCAGGGGGGTCGGACGAGCAGTACTTC | CAWAGGSDEQYF
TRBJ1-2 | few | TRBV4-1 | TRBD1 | TGCGCCAGCAGCCTTGGCCGACAGGGCCCTAACTATGGCTACACCTTC | CASSLGRQGPNYGYTF
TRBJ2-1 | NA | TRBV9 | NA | TGTGCCAGCAGCTCGAGAGGGGCAGGGCGGAACAATGAGCAGTTCTTC | CASSSRGAGRNNEQFF
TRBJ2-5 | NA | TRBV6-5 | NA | TGTGCCAGCAGTTATCACGTCGGGAGTCGTCAAGAGACCCAGTACTTC | CASSYHVGSRQETQYF
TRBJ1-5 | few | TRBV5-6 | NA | TGTGCCAGCAGCTCGGCCGGGTTCCTCGGTCAGCCCCAGCATTTT | CASSSAGFLGQPQHF
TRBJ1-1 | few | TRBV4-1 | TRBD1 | TGCGCCAGCAGCCAACAAGGACAGGGAGGCACTGAAGCTTTCTTT | CASSQQGQGGTEAFF
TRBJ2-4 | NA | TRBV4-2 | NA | TGTGCCAGCAGCCAAGAGGGAGGCAAAAACATTCAGTACTTC | CASSQEGGKNIQYF
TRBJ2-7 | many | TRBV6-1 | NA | TGTGCCAGCAGCCCGAGCAACTACGAGCAGTACTTC | CASSPSNYEQYF
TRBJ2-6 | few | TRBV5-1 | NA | TGCGCCAGCAGCCGCGGGGCAGCTTCTGGGGCCAACGTCCTGACTTTC | CASSRGAASGANVLTF
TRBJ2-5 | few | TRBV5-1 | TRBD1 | TGCGCCAGCAGTTCCGGGACAGGGGAACAGACCCAGTACTTC | CASSSGTGEQTQYF
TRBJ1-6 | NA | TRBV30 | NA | TGTGCCTGGAGTGGCATGAAGAATTCACCCCTCCACTTT | CAWSGMKNSPLHF
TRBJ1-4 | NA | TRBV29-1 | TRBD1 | TGCAGCGTAGAACTGCTCCAGGGACAGGGGACGGAAAAACTGTTTTTT | CSVELLQGQGTEKLFF
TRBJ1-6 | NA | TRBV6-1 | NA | TGTGCCAGCAGCTCAGGGGAAAGTTCACCCCTCCACTTT | CASSSGESSPLHF
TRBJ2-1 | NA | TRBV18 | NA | TGTGCCAGCTCACCCCTGCGCCCCAACAATGAGCAGTTCTTC | CASSPLRPNNEQFF
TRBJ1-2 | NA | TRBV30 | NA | TGTGCCTGGAGTGTACTAAACAGGGTGGATGGCTACACCTTC | CAWSVLNRVDGYTF
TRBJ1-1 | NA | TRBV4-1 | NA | TGCGCCAGCAGCCAATGGGGGAAGGGTCTCGGCTCTGAAGCTTTCTTT | CASSQWGKGLGSEAFF
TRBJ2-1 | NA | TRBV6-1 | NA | TGTGCCAGCAGGTCCAGGGACTCCTACAATGAGCAGTTCTTC | CASRSRDSYNEQFF
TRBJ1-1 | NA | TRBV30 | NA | TGTGCCTGGAGTTTAAATCCGAACACTGAAGCTTTCTTT | CAWSLNPNTEAFF
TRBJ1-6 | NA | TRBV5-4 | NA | TGTGCCAGTTCGATGTTCTCCTATAATTCACCCCTCCACTTT | CASSMFSYNSPLHF
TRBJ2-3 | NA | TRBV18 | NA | TGTGCCAGCTCACAACGTACAGTTAGCACAGATACGCAGTATTTT | CASSQRTVSTDTQYF
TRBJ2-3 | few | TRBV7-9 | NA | TGTGCCAGCAGCCCTGGTACAGGGAGTTATGATACGCAGTATTTT | CASSPGTGSYDTQYF
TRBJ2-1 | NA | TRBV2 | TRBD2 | TGTGCCAGCAGCCGGACTAGCGTAGAGCAGTTCTTC | CASSRTSVEQFF
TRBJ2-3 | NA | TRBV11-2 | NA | TGTGCCAGCAGCCGGAACCCTGGGGCTAGCACAGATACGCAGTATTTT | CASSRNPGASTDTQYF
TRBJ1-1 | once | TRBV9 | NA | TGTGCCAGCAGCCCTCCGCTCAACACTGAAGCTTTCTTT | CASSPPLNTEAFF
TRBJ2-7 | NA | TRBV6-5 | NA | TGTGCCAGCAGTTACTCCTCACTAGTGACCATCTACGAGCAGTACTTC | CASSYSSLVTIYEQYF
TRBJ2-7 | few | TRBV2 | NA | TGTGCCAGCAGTTTCGTGGACGAGCAGTACTTC | CASSFVDEQYF
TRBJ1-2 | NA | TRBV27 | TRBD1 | TGTGCCAGCAGGATCCCCCACCTCGGACAGGGGGATAACTATGGCTACACCTTC | CASRIPHLGQGDNYGYTF
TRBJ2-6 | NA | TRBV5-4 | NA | TGTGCCAGCAGCTTGTCACTCCACTCTGGGGCCAACGTCCTGACTTTC | CASSLSLHSGANVLTF
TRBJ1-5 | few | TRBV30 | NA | TGTGCCTGGAGCCCCGGGTCGGGGTATCAGCCCCAGCATTTT | CAWSPGSGYQPQHF
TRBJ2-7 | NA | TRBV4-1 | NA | TGCGCCAGCAGCCAAGATGGAGGGGGGTATAACTCCTACGAGCAGTACTTC | CASSQDGGGYNSYEQYF